These T cell receptor beta chains were read from a single sample in a study of cytomegalovirus exposure and HLA in healthy donors. The method was immunoSEQ multiplex PCR; TCRdb's version includes in-frame clones alone and lacks a portion of them. The sample shows under 200,000 clones, roughly 80% of them seen only once. The sequencing sample was made of PBMCs. The receptors stem from a male donor in good health and CMV-seropositive. Each CDR3 is given with its conserved first and last residue. D genes are given only for firm matches. Some rows mark clone size as missing; the rest say once, few, many or name a class of expanded clone.

CDR3aa | CDR3nt | j_gene | v_gene | abundance | d_gene
CASSDSGTTGDYGYTF | TGTGCCAGCAGCGACAGTGGGACCACGGGGGACTATGGCTACACCTTC | TRBJ1-2 | TRBV7-9 | - | -
CAGPLPGTSGRTTDTQYF | TGTGCCGGCCCTCTTCCCGGGACTAGCGGGAGGACTACAGATACGCAGTATTTT | TRBJ2-3 | TRBV30 | - | TRBD2
CASSLLGQPNYGYTF | TGTGCCAGCAGCTTGTTGGGACAGCCTAACTATGGCTACACCTTC | TRBJ1-2 | TRBV5-4 | few | TRBD1
CASSLRMGAGAEAFF | TGTGCCAGCAGCTTACGGATGGGCGCCGGGGCTGAAGCTTTCTTT | TRBJ1-1 | TRBV11-2 | few | -
CASSLKPITGEKLFF | TGTGCCAGCAGTTTAAAGCCGATAACCGGGGAAAAACTGTTTTTT | TRBJ1-4 | TRBV28 | once | -
CASRPGTSGNNEQFF | TGTGCCAGCAGGCCCGGGACTAGCGGCAACAATGAGCAGTTCTTC | TRBJ2-1 | TRBV28 | - | TRBD2
CASSLLLRTEAFF | TGCGCCAGCAGCCTCCTTTTGAGAACTGAAGCTTTCTTT | TRBJ1-1 | TRBV4-3 | - | -
CASSLTSGLMASTDTQYF | TGCGCCAGCAGCTTGACTAGCGGGCTCATGGCTAGCACAGATACGCAGTATTTT | TRBJ2-3 | TRBV5-1 | - | TRBD2
CASSYKGAVTEAFF | TGTGCCAGCAGTTACAAGGGGGCCGTCACTGAAGCTTTCTTT | TRBJ1-1 | TRBV6-5 | - | TRBD1
CASRVLVGKPYEQYF | TGTGCCAGCAGAGTCCTGGTGGGCAAACCTTACGAGCAGTACTTC | TRBJ2-7 | TRBV5-6 | few | -
CASGGILGTDTQYF | TGTGCCAGCGGAGGGATCCTAGGCACAGATACGCAGTATTTT | TRBJ2-3 | TRBV6-1 | - | -
CASSLRQSSSQPRGQFF | TGTGCCAGCAGTTTACGTCAGTCTTCCAGCCAGCCAAGGGGGCAGTTCTTC | TRBJ2-1 | TRBV27 | once | -
CASSQTSGTPYEQYF | TGTGCCAGCAGTCAGACTAGCGGGACCCCCTACGAGCAGTACTTC | TRBJ2-7 | TRBV6-6 | - | TRBD2
CASSADSGSPLHF | TGTGCCAGCAGTGCGGACAGTGGGTCACCCCTCCACTTT | TRBJ1-6 | TRBV2 | - | -
CASSLGGQGNYGYTF | TGCGCCAGCAGCTTGGGGGGACAGGGGAACTATGGCTACACCTTC | TRBJ1-2 | TRBV5-1 | once | TRBD1
CSVGPQGSSETQYF | TGCAGCGTTGGCCCACAGGGTTCCTCAGAGACCCAGTACTTC | TRBJ2-5 | TRBV29-1 | - | -
CASSYSATGERYEQYF | TGCGCCAGCAGCTATTCGGCAACGGGAGAGCGCTACGAGCAGTACTTC | TRBJ2-7 | TRBV4-3 | - | -
CASSSDRITEAFF | TGTGCCAGCAGCTCGGACAGGATCACTGAAGCTTTCTTT | TRBJ1-1 | TRBV7-2 | - | TRBD1
CASSEYRANTEAFF | TGTGCCAGCAGTGAATACAGGGCGAACACTGAAGCTTTCTTT | TRBJ1-1 | TRBV25-1 | once | -
CASSLPPRTDTQYF | TGTGCCAGCAGCCTCCCCCCTAGGACAGATACGCAGTATTTT | TRBJ2-3 | TRBV7-2 | - | -
CASSSGRSASYEQYF | TGTGCCAGCAGTTCCGGGAGGTCCGCGTCCTACGAGCAGTACTTC | TRBJ2-7 | TRBV6-5 | - | TRBD2
CASSPGTLGGAFF | TGTGCCAGCAGCCCCGGGACTCTAGGTGGAGCTTTCTTT | TRBJ1-1 | TRBV7-6 | - | -
CASSLTSGGASEQYF | TGTGCCAGCAGCTTAACTAGCGGGGGGGCCAGCGAGCAGTACTTC | TRBJ2-7 | TRBV7-2 | - | TRBD2
CASSSGPGAFF | TGTGCCAGCAGTAGCGGGCCGGGGGCTTTCTTT | TRBJ1-1 | TRBV6-5 | - | -
CASSPRTNGETQYF | TGCGCCAGCAGCCCGCGGACTAACGGGGAGACCCAGTACTTC | TRBJ2-5 | TRBV5-1 | - | -
CAISAEASSGNTIYF | TGTGCCATCAGTGCGGAGGCTAGCTCTGGAAACACCATATATTTT | TRBJ1-3 | TRBV10-3 | - | -
CASSAGTGLRTDTQYF | TGTGCCAGCAGCGCCGGAACGGGACTCCGCACAGATACGCAGTATTTT | TRBJ2-3 | TRBV9 | - | -
CASSLKPGTGEAFF | TGCGCCAGCAGCTTGAAGCCAGGGACAGGTGAAGCTTTCTTT | TRBJ1-1 | TRBV5-1 | once | TRBD1
CASSKRVRGQTNEKLFF | TGTGCCAGCAGCAAAAGGGTGCGGGGGCAAACTAATGAAAAACTGTTTTTT | TRBJ1-4 | TRBV21-1 | - | -
CASLAGGSSYNEQFF | TGCGCCAGTTTAGCGGGGGGGTCCTCCTACAATGAGCAGTTCTTC | TRBJ2-1 | TRBV10-1 | - | TRBD2
CASSLQETQYF | TGTGCCAGCAGCCTGCAAGAGACCCAGTACTTC | TRBJ2-5 | TRBV7-9 | - | -
CASSFHGRANEQFF | TGTGCCAGCAGTTTTCACGGCAGGGCAAATGAGCAGTTCTTC | TRBJ2-1 | TRBV28 | few | -
CASRLGGANTEAFF | TGTGCCAGTAGGCTAGGGGGCGCGAATACTGAAGCTTTCTTT | TRBJ1-1 | TRBV19 | - | TRBD1
CASSPGQGVSEKLFF | TGTGCCAGCAGCCCCGGACAGGGAGTTTCTGAAAAACTGTTTTTT | TRBJ1-4 | TRBV28 | once | TRBD1
CASSFIGTVVPFF | TGTGCCAGCAGCTTTATAGGGACAGTGGTCCCGTTCTTC | TRBJ2-1 | TRBV7-9 | - | TRBD1